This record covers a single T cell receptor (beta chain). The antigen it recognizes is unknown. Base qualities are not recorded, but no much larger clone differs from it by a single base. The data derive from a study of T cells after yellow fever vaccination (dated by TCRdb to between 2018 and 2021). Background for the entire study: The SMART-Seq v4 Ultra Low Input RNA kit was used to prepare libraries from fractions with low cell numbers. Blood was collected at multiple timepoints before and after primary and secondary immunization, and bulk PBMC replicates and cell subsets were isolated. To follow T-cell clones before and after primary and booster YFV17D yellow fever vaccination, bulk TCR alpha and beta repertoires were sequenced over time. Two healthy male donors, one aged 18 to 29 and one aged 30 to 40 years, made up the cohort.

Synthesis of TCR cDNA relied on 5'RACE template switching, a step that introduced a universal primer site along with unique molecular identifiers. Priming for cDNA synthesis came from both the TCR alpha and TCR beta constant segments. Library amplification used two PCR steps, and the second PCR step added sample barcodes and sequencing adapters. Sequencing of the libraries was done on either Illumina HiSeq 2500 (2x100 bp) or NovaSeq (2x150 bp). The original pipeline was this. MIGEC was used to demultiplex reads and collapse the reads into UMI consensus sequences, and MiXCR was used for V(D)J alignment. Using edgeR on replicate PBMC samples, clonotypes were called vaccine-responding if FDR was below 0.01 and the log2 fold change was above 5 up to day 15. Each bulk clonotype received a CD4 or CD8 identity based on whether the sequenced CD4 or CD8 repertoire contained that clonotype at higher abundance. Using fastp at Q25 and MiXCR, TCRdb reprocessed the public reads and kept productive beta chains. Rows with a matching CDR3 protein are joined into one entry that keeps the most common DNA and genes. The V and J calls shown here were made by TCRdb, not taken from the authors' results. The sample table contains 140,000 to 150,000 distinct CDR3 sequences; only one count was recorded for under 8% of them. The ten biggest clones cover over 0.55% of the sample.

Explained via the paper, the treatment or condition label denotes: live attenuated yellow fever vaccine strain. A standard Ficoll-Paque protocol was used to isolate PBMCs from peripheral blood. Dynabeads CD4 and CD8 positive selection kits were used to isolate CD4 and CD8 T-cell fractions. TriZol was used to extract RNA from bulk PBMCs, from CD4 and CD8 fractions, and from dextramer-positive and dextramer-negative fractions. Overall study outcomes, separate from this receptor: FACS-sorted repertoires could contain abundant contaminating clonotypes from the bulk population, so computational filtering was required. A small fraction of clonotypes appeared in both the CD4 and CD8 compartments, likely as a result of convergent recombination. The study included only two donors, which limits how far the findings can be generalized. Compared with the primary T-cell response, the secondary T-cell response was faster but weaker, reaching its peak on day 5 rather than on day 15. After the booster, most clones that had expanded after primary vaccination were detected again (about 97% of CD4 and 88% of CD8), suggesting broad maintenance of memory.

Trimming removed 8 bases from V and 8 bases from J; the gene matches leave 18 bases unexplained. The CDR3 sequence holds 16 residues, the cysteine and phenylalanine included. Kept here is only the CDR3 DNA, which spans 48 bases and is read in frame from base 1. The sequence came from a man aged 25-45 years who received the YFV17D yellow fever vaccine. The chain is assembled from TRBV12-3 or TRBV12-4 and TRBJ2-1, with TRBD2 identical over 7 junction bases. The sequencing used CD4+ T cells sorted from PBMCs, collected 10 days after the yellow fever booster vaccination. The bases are TGTGCCAGCTCAATATACGGGAGGCGTCTCCTCGATGAGCAGTTCTTC. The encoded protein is CASSIYGRRLLDEQFF.